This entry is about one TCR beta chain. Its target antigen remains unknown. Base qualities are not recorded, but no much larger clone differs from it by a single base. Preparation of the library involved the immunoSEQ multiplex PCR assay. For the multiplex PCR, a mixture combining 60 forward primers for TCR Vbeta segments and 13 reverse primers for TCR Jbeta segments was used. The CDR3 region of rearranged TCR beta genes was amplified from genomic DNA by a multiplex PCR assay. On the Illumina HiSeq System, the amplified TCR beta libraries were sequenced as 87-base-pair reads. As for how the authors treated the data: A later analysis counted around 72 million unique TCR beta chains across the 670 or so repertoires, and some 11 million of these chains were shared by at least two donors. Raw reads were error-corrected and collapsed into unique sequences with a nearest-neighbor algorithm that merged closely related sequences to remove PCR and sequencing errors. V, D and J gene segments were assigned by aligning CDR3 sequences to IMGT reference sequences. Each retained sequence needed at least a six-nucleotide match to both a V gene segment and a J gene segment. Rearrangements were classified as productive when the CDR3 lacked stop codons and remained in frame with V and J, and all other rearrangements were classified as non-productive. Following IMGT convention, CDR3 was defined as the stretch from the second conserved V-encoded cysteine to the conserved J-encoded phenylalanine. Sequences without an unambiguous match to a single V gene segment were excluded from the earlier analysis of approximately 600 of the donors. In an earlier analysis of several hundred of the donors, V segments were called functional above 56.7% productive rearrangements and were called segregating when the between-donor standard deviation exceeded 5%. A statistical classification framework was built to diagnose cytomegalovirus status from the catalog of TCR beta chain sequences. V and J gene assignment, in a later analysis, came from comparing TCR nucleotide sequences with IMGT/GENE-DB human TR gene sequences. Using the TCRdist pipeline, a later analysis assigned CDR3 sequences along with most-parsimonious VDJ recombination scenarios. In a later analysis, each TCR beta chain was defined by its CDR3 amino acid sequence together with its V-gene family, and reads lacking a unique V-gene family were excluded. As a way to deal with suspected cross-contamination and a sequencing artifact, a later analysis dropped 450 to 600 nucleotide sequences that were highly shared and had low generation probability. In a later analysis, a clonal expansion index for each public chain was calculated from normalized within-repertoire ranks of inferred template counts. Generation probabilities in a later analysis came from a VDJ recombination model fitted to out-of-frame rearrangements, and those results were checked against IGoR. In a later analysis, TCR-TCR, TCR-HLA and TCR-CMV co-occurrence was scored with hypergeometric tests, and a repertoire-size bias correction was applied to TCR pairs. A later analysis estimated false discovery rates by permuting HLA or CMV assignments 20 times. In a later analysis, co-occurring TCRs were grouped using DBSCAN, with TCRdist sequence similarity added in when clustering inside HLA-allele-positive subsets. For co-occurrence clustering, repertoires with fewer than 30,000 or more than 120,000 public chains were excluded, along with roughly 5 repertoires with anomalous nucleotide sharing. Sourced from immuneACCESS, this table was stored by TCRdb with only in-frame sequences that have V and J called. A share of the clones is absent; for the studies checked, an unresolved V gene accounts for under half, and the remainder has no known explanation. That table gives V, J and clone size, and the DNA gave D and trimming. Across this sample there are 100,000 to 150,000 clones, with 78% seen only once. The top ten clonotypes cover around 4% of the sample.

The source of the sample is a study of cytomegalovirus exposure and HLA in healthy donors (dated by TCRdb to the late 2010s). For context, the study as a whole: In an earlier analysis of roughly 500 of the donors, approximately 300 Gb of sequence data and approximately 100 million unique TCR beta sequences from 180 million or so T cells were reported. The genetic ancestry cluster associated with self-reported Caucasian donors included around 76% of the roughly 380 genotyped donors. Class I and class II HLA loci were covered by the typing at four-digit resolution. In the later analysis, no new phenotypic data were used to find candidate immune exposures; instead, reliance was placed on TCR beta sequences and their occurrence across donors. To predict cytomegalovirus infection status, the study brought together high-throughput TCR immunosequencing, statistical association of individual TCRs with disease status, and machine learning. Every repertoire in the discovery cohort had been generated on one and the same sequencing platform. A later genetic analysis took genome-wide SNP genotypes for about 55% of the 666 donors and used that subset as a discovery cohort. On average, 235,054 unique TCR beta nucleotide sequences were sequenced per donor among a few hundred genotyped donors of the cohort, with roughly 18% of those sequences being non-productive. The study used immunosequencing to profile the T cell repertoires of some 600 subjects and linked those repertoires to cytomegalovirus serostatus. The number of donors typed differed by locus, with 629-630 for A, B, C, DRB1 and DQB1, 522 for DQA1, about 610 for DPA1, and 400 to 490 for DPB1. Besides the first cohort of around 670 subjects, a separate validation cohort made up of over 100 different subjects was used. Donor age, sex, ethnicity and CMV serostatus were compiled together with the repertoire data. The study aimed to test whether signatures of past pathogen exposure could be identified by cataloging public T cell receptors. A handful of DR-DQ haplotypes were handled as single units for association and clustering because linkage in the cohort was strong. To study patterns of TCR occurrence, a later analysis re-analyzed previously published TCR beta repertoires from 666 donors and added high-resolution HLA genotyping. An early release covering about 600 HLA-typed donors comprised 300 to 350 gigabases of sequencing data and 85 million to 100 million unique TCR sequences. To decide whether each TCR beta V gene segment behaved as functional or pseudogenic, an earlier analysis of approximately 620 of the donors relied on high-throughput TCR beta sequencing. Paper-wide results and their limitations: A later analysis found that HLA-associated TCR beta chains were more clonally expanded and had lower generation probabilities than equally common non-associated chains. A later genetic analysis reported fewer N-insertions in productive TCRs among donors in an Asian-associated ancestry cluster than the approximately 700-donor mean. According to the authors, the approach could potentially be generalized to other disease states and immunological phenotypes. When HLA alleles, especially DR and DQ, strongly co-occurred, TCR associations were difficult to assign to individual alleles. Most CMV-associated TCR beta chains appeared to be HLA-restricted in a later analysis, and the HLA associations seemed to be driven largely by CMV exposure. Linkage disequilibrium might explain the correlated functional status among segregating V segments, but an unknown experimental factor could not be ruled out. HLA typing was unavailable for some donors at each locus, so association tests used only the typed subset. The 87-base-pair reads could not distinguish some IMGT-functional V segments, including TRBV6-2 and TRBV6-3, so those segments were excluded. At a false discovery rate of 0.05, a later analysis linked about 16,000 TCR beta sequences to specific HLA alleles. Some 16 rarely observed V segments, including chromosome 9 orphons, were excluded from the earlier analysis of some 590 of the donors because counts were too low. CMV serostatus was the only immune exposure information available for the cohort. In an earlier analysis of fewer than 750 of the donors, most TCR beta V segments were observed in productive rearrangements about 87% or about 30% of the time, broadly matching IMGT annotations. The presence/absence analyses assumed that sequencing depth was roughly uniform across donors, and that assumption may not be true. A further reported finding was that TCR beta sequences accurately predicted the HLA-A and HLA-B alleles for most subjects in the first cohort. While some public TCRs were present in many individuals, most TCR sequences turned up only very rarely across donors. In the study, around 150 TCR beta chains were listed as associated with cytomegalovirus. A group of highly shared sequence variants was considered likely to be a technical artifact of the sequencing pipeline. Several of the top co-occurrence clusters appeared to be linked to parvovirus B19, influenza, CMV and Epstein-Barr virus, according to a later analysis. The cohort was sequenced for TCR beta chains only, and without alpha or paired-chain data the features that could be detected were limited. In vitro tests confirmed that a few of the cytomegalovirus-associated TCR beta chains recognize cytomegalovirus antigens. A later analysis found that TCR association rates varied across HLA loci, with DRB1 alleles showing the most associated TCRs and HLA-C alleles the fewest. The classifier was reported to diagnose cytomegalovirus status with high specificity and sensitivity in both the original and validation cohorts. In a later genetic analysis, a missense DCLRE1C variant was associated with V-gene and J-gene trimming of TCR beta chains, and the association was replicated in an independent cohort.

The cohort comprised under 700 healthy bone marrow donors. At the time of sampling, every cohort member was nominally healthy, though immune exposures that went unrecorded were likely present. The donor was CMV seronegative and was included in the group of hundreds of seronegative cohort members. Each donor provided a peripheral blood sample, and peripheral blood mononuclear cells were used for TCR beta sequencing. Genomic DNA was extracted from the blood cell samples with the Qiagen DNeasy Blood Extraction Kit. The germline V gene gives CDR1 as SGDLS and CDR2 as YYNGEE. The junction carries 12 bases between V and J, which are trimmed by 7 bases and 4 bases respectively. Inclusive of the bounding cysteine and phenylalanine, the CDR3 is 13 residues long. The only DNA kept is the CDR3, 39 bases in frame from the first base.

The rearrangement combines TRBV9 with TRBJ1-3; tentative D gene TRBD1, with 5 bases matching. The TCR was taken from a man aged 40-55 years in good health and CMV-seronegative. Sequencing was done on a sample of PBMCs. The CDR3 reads CASALGGGNTIYF. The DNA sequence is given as TGTGCCAGCGCCCTCGGGGGAGGAAACACCATATATTTT. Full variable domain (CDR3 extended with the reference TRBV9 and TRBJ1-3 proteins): DSGVTQTPKHLITATGQRVTLRCSPRSGDLSVYWYQQSLDQGLQFLIQYYNGEERAKGNILERFSAQQFPDLHSELNLSSLELGDSALYFCASALGGGNTIYFGEGSWLTVV.